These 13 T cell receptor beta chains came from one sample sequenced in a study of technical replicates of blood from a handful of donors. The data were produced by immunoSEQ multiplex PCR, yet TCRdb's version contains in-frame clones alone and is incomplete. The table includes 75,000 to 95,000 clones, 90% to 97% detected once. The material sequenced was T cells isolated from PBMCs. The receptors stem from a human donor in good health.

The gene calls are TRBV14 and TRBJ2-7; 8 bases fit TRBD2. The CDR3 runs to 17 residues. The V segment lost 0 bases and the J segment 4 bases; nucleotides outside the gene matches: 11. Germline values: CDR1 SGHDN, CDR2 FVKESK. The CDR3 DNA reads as TGTGCCAGCAGCCAAGAGTGTCCAGCGGGAGAGGGATACGAGCAGTACTTC. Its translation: CASSQECPAGEGYEQYF.

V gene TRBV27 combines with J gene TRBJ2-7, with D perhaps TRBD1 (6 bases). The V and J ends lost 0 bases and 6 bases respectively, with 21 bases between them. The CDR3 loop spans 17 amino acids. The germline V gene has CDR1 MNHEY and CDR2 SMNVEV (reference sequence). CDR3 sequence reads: CASSLSITGTRSGEQYF. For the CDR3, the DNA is TGTGCCAGCAGTTTATCGATTACAGGGACAAGAAGTGGCGAGCAGTACTTC.

The CDR3 bases are TGTGCCAGCAGTTACTTGACCCTAGGAACTGAAGCTTTCTTT. Its translation is CASSYLTLGTEAFF. The rearrangement uses TRBV6-5 and TRBJ1-1; D unresolved. This CDR3 is 14 amino acids long. Germline V gives CDR1 MNHEY, CDR2 SVGAGI. V lost 1 base, J lost 5 bases, and 11 bases lay in between.

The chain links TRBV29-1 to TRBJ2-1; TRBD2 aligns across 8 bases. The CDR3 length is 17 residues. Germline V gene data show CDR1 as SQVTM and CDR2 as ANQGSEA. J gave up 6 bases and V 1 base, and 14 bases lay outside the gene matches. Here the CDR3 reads CSVEGPRASGPSNEQFF. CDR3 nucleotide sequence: TGCAGCGTTGAAGGACCACGGGCTAGCGGGCCGAGCAATGAGCAGTTCTTC.

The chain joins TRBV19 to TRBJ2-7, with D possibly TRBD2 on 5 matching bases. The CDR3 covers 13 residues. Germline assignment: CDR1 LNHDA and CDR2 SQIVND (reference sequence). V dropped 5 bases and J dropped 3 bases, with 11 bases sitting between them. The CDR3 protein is CASSRGRDYEQYF. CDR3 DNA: TGTGCCAGTAGTCGAGGACGGGACTACGAGCAGTACTTC. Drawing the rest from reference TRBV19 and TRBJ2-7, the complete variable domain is DGGITQSPKYLFRKEGQNVTLSCEQNLNHDAMYWYRQDPGQGLRLIYYSQIVNDFQKGDIAEGYSVSREKKESFPLTVTSAQKNPTAFYLCASSRGRDYEQYFGPGTRLTVT.

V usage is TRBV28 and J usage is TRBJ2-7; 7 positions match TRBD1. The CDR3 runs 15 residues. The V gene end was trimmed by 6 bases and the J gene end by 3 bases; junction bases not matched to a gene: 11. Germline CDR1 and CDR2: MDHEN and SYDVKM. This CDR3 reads CASRVEGGLYYEQYF. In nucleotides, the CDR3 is TGTGCCAGCAGGGTTGAAGGGGGCCTTTACTACGAGCAGTACTTC.

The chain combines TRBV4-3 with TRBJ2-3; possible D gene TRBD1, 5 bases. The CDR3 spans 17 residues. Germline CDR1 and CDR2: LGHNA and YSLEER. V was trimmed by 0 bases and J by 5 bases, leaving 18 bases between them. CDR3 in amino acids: CASSQDRPGGALDTQYF. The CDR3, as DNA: TGCGCCAGCAGCCAAGATCGTCCCGGTGGGGCACTAGATACGCAGTATTTT.

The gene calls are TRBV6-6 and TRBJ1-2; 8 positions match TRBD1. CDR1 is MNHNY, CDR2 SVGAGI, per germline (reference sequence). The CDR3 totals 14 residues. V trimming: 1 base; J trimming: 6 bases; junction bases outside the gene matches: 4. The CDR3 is CASSYYGTGNGYTF. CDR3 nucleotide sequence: TGTGCCAGCAGTTACTATGGGACAGGCAATGGCTACACCTTC.

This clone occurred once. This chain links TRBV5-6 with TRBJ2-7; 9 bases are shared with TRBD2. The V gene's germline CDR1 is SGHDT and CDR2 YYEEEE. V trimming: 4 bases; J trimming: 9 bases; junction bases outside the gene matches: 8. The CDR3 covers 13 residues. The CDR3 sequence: CASSPVAGVVQYF. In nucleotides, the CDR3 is TGTGCCAGCAGCCCGGTAGCGGGAGTGGTGCAGTACTTC.

The CDR3 DNA reads as TGCGCCAGCAGCCAAGTTCATCAGGGACAGGGGGTTTCCTACAATGAGCAGTTCTTC. This sequence encodes CASSQVHQGQGVSYNEQFF. V is TRBV4-1 and J is TRBJ2-1; the match to TRBD1 covers 11 bases. Germline CDR1 MGHRA, CDR2 YSYEKL. The CDR3 contains 19 residues. V shed 1 base and J 1 base; nucleotides not matched to a gene: 9.

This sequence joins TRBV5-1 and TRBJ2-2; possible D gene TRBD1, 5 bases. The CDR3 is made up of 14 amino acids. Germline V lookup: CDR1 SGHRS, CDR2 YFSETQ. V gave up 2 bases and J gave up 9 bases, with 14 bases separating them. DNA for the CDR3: TGCGCCAGCAGCTTCCCAGGGAAGGGCCGGGAGCTGTTTTTT. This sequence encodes CASSFPGKGRELFF.

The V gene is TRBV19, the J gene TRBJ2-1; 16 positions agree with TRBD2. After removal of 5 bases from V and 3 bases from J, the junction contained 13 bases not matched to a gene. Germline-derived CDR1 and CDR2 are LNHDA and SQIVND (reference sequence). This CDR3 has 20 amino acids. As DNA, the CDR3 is TGTGCCAGTAGTTCGAGGGGACTAGCGGGAGGGCCCCCAAACTACAATGAGCAGTTCTTC. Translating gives CASSSRGLAGGPPNYNEQFF.

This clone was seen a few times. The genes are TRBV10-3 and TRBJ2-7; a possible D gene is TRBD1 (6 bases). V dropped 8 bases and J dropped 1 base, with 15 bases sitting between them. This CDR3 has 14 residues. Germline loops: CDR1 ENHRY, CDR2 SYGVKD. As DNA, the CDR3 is TGTGCCATCCTTCCCCCGGGACAATCCTACGAGCAGTACTTC. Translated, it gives CAILPPGQSYEQYF.